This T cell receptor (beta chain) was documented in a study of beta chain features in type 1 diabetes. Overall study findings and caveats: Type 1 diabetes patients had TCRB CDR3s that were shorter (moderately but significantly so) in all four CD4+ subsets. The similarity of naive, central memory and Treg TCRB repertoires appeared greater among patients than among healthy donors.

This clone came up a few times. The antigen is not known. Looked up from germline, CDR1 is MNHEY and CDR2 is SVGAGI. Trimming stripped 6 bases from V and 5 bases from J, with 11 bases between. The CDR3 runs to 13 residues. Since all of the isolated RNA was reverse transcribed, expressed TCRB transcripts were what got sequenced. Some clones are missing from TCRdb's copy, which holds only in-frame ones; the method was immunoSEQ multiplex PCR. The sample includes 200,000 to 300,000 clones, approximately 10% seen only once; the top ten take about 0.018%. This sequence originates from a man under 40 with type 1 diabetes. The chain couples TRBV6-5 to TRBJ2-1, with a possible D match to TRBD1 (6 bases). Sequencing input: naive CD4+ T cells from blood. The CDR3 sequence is CASRYNRDNEQFF. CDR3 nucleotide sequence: TGTGCCAGCAGGTACAACAGGGACAATGAGCAGTTCTTC.